The next 29 T cell receptor beta chains were all read from a single sample in a study of T cell clonality in common variable immunodeficiency. Assay used: immunoSEQ multiplex PCR; TCRdb lists only in-frame clones, some missing. The sample yields tens of thousands of clones, without any singletons. Material: peripheral blood mononuclear cells. These receptors were taken from a person aged 18-70 years in good health.

This clone was recorded many times. The read ends 3 residues early relative to the CDR3; the germline J gene fills the gap. This chain joins TRBV19 and TRBJ2-2, with TRBD1 as a possible D gene (5 bases). CDR1 is LNHDA and CDR2 is SQIVND in the germline V gene (reference sequence). The V and J ends lost 5 bases and 3 bases respectively, with 25 bases between them. The CDR3 is 19 amino acids. Incomplete CDR3 DNA: TGTGCCAGTAGTTTGACCCGGGCCGGGCAGGGCACGCACACCGGGGAG. Amino acids: CASSLTRAGQGTHTGE. The whole CDR3 sequence is CASSLTRAGQGTHTGELFF.

This clone was counted at least ten times. The CDR3 region is CSVPVGANVLTF. The CDR3 DNA, read in part, is TGCAGCGTTCCAGTTGGGGCCAACGTC. The chain joins TRBV29-1 to TRBJ2-6; D call uncertain. The CDR3 end is not reached by the read, which stops 3 residues before it; the germline J gene fills it in. The CDR3 consists of 12 residues. CDR1 is SQVTM and CDR2 is ANQGSEA in the germline V gene. Trimming shortened V by 5 bases and J by 3 bases, and 5 bases separated the two germline ends.

Concerning this clone itself: The missing CDR3 end, 3 residues past where the read stops, is filled in from the germline J gene. The chain joins TRBV5-1 to TRBJ2-3, with TRBD1 matching 11 bases. Germline V gene lookup returns CDR1 SGHRS and CDR2 YFSETQ. The CDR3 extends over 13 amino acids. The CDR3 sequence: CASGQGARETQYF. The sequenced CDR3 bases are TGCGCCAGCGGACAGGGGGCTCGAGAGACG.

This clone was observed at least ten times. The sequence runs out 3 residues before the end of the CDR3; the remainder is reconstructed from the germline J gene. The V and J genes are TRBV7-2 and TRBJ1-2, with 8 positions matching TRBD1. The V and J ends lost 1 base and 5 bases, in that order; junction bases with no gene match: 0. The CDR3 runs to 13 residues. Germline V gene lookup returns CDR1 SGHTA and CDR2 FQGNSA. CDR3 bases read: TGTGCCAGCAGCTTAGGACAGGGGTATGGC. Amino acid sequence: CASSLGQGYG. The full CDR3 reads CASSLGQGYGYTF. Looking up the rest from reference TRBV7-2 and TRBJ1-2 gives the full variable domain: GAGVSQSPSNKVTEKGKDVELRCDPISGHTALYWYRQSLGQGLEFLIYFQGNSAPDKSGLPSDRFSAERTGGSVSTLTIQRTQQEDSAVYLCASSLGQGYGYTFGSGTRLTVV.

There are many counts of this clone. The missing CDR3 end, 3 residues past where the read stops, is filled in from the germline J gene. This sequence joins TRBV6-2 or TRBV6-3 and TRBJ2-7; D might be TRBD1 (6 bases). This CDR3 contains 13 residues. V lost 10 bases and J 3 bases, leaving 16 bases between the germline ends. CDR1 and CDR2 from the germline V gene are MNHEY and SVGEGT. The DNA read from the CDR3 is TGTGCCACAGAGGGGGTTGGGGTCTACGAG. Its protein product is CATEGVGVYE. The full CDR3 sequence reads CATEGVGVYEQYF.

In its sample, this clone was seen many times. The DNA ends 3 residues before the CDR3 does, and the rest of the CDR3 is filled in from the germline J gene. The genes are TRBV2 and TRBJ2-7; 8 bases are shared with TRBD2. Germline CDR1 and CDR2: SNHLY and FYNNEI. The V gene end was trimmed by 6 bases and the J gene end by 5 bases; junction bases not matched to a gene: 6. The CDR3 loop spans 13 amino acids. CDR3 protein: CASRGTRSHEQYF. The sequenced CDR3 bases are TGTGCCAGCAGGGGGACTAGGTCCCACGAG.

This clone was recorded many times. The read ends 3 residues shy of where the CDR3 ends; the end is completed using the germline J gene. The rearrangement links TRBV10-1 to TRBJ1-1, with TRBD1 as a possible D gene (6 bases). This CDR3 comprises 15 residues. The V gene lost 2 bases and the J gene lost 0 bases, with 10 bases spanning the gap. The germline V gene encodes CDR1 WNHNN and CDR2 SYGVQD (reference sequence). The CDR3 region is CASSEDRFMNTEAFF. The CDR3 DNA, read in part, is TGCGCCAGCAGTGAGGACAGGTTCATGAACACTGAA.

This clone has a count of ten or more. The read falls 3 residues short of the CDR3 end, and the missing part is taken from the germline J gene. V and J are TRBV4-1 and TRBJ2-7; D might be TRBD1 (5 bases). Germline V gene sequence: CDR1 MGHRA, CDR2 YSYEKL. Trimming took 2 bases from V and 1 from J, leaving 6 bases between them. The CDR3 consists of 13 residues. CDR3 sequence: CASSQTGSYEQYF. CDR3 DNA, as far as it was read: TGCGCCAGCAGCCAAACAGGATCCTACGAG.

This clone was detected a few times. A far larger clone is off by one base, so a read error is likely. CDR3 DNA, as far as it was read: TGTGCCATTAGTGGGACAGGGGGCTCTGGGGCCAACGTC. It is translated as CAISGTGGSGANV. The full CDR3 sequence reads CAISGTGGSGANVLTF. The chain uses TRBV19 and TRBJ2-6; 11 bases align to TRBD1. The CDR3 end falls 3 residues outside the read, so it is completed with the germline J gene. From germline, CDR1 is LNHDA and CDR2 SQIVND (reference sequence). The CDR3 covers 16 residues. Together with reference TRBV19 and TRBJ2-6, the CDR3 gives the full variable domain: DGGITQSPKYLFRKEGQNVTLSCEQNLNHDAMYWYRQDPGQGLRLIYYSQIVNDFQKGDIAEGYSVSREKKESFPLTVTSAQKNPTAFYLCAISGTGGSGANVLTFGAGSRLTVL.

This clone has only a few counts. CDR3: CASSFTGGAGNSPLHF. The part of the CDR3 DNA that was read is TGTGCCAGCAGCTTCACAGGGGGCGCGGGTAATTCACCC. The J gene is TRBJ1-6, the V gene TRBV13; 9 nucleotides line up with TRBD1. With the read ending 3 residues before the CDR3 end, the germline J gene is used to fill in that end. The V gene's germline CDR1 is PRHDT and CDR2 FYEKMQ (reference sequence). The CDR3 totals 16 residues. Trimming at V came to 3 bases and at J to 6 bases, leaving 6 bases not matched to a gene.

This clone was found many times. With the read ending 3 residues before the CDR3 end, the germline J gene is used to fill in that end. The chain couples TRBV30 to TRBJ1-2; weak D call: TRBD1 (5 bases). This CDR3 spans 13 amino acids. Germline V gene lookup returns CDR1 GTSNPN and CDR2 SVGIG (reference sequence). The part of the CDR3 DNA that was read is TGTGCCTGGAGTCCCCCCCGGGACTTTCCC. Its protein product is CAWSPPRDFP. The entire CDR3 is CAWSPPRDFPYTF.

This clone was observed many times. The CDR3 goes on 3 residues after the read ends, and that part is filled in from the germline J gene. The rearrangement joins TRBV6-4 to TRBJ1-1, with D perhaps matching TRBD1 (5 bases). This CDR3 has 13 amino acids. Germline V gene lookup returns CDR1 MRHNA and CDR2 SNTAGT. The V end lost 2 bases, the J end lost 1 base, and 5 bases lay between the germline ends. CDR3 in amino acids: CASSDTGNTEAFF. The covered CDR3 bases are TGTGCCAGCAGTGACACAGGGAACACTGAA.

This clone was recorded at least ten times. The DNA ends 3 residues before the CDR3 does, and the rest of the CDR3 is filled in from the germline J gene. The gene calls are TRBV14 and TRBJ2-2; a possible D gene is TRBD1 (6 bases). Germline V gene lookup returns CDR1 SGHDN and CDR2 FVKESK. This CDR3 region has 16 residues. The CDR3 here is CASSQRWGLGNSPLFF. The sequenced CDR3 bases are TGTGCCAGCAGCCAAAGATGGGGGCTAGGAAATTCACCG.

In its sample, this clone was seen a few times. The read ends 3 residues shy of where the CDR3 ends; the end is completed using the germline J gene. The chain links TRBV7-2 to TRBJ1-2; D is perhaps TRBD1 (5 bases). The CDR3 has 14 residues. Germline V gene data show CDR1 as SGHTA and CDR2 as FQGNSA. The sequenced part of the CDR3 DNA is TGTGCCAGCAGCTTAGAGGGAGGGGCCTACGAC. Encoded protein: CASSLEGGAYD. The CDR3 reads in full as CASSLEGGAYDYTF.

This clone occurred many times. The read ends 3 residues before the CDR3 terminus; that terminus is restored from the germline J gene. V is TRBV10-3 and J is TRBJ1-1, with D uncertain. CDR3 length: 13 residues. V shed 0 bases and J shed 4 bases, with 6 bases lying between them. Germline V CDR1 and CDR2: ENHRY, SYGVKD. CDR3 amino acids: CAISESPGTEAFF. Partial CDR3 DNA: TGTGCCATCAGTGAGTCGCCCGGCACTGAA.

In its sample, this clone was seen many times. The read falls 3 residues short of the CDR3 end, and the missing part is taken from the germline J gene. The chain links TRBV4-1 to TRBJ1-2; 8 nucleotides match TRBD1. CDR1 is MGHRA, CDR2 YSYEKL, per germline. CDR3 size: 13 residues. V shed 7 bases, J shed 6 bases, and the junction held 7 bases outside the gene matches. This CDR3 is CASTGQGGHGYTF. Incomplete CDR3 DNA: TGCGCCAGCACCGGACAGGGAGGACATGGC.

The sample holds many counts of this clone. The CDR3 extends 3 residues past the end of the read, so its final part is completed from the germline J gene. V gene TRBV10-3 combines with J gene TRBJ2-5; D gene unclear. Germline V gene lookup returns CDR1 ENHRY and CDR2 SYGVKD. Trimming took 2 bases from V and 1 from J, leaving 5 bases between them. There are 13 residues in the CDR3. CDR3: CAISELFQETQYF. CDR3 bases read: TGTGCCATCAGTGAGCTGTTCCAAGAGACC.

This clone came up many times. The CDR3 is cut off 3 residues early in the read; its end comes from the germline J gene. This chain connects TRBV30 to TRBJ1-2; possibly TRBD1 for D (5 bases). Trimming cost V 2 bases and J 4 bases, with 14 bases left between them. CDR1 GTSNPN and CDR2 SVGIG come from the germline V gene (reference sequence). The CDR3 consists of 14 residues. CDR3 protein: CAWSQGQGTYGYTF. The sequenced CDR3 bases are TGTGCCTGGAGTCAAGGGCAGGGAACCTATGGC.

This clone was counted ten times or more. The CDR3 extends 3 residues past the end of the read, so its final part is completed from the germline J gene. The chain uses TRBV4-2 and TRBJ2-3; 15 bases are shared with TRBD2. Trimming removed 4 bases from V and 4 bases from J; junction bases left unmatched: 6. The CDR3 runs to 17 residues. Germline V gene data show CDR1 as LGHNA and CDR2 as YNFKEQ. The sequenced part of the CDR3 DNA is TGTGCCAGCAGCCTAGGACTAGCGGGGGGGCCATCAGATACG. Residues: CASSLGLAGGPSDT. From start to end, the CDR3 is CASSLGLAGGPSDTQYF.

The table lists this clone with many counts. Incomplete CDR3 DNA: TGCAGTGGGCTCTATCAGCGAAACCAAGAGACC. Encoded protein: CSGLYQRNQET. The whole CDR3 reads CSGLYQRNQETQYF. This rearrangement joins TRBV20-1 to TRBJ2-5; no reliable D call. Read data end 3 residues before the CDR3 end; the end is taken from the germline J gene. Germline V CDR1 and CDR2: DFQATT, SNEGSKA (reference sequence). V lost 7 bases to trimming and J lost 0 bases, with 15 bases between them. The CDR3 totals 14 residues.

This clone appeared a few times. This could be a read error, since a much larger clone is one nucleotide away. The read comes to an end 3 residues before the CDR3 does, leaving the germline J gene to fill in the end. This chain joins TRBV18 and TRBJ2-3, with no clear D. Germline CDR1 and CDR2: KGHSH and LQKENI. This CDR3 region has 16 residues. The CDR3 is CASSPPPGTSNQPQYF. The sequenced part of the CDR3 DNA is TGTGCCAGCTCGCCCCCGCCGGGTACCAGCAATCAGCCG.

In this sample, this clone turned up many times. Read data end 3 residues before the CDR3 end; the end is taken from the germline J gene. The gene calls are TRBV11-3 and TRBJ1-1, with D unresolved. The CDR3 length is 12 residues. Per the germline V gene, CDR1 is SGHNT and CDR2 is YENEEA. CDR3 region: CASSSGGHGAFF. The covered CDR3 bases are TGTGCCAGCAGCTCCGGCGGGCATGGG.

At least ten counts were recorded for this clone. The missing CDR3 end, 3 residues past where the read stops, is filled in from the germline J gene. The chain employs TRBV20-1 and TRBJ1-1, with D perhaps matching TRBD1 (5 bases). Trimming left V 3 bases short and J 4 bases short, with 15 bases between. Germline V gene data show CDR1 as DFQATT and CDR2 as SNEGSKA (reference sequence). The CDR3 contains 14 residues. This chain's CDR3 is CSASGTGLGTEAFF. The part of the CDR3 DNA that was read is TGCAGTGCTAGTGGTACAGGCCTGGGCACTGAA.

As to this clone: The read stops 3 residues short of the end of the CDR3; the missing end is completed from the germline J gene. The chain has TRBV7-9 and TRBJ1-2; TRBD1 aligns across 7 bases. J lost 4 bases, V lost 5 bases, and 1 base had no gene match. Germline lookup yields CDR1 SEHNR and CDR2 FQNEAQ (reference sequence). The CDR3 sequence is 12 residues long. CDR3 protein: CASSRDSYGYTF. CDR3 DNA, as far as it was read: TGTGCCAGCAGCCGGGACAGCTATGGC. Complete variable domain (other parts from reference TRBV7-9 and TRBJ1-2): DTGVSQNPRHKITKRGQNVTFRCDPISEHNRLYWYRQTLGQGPEFLTYFQNEAQLEKSRLLSDRFSAERPKGSFSTLEIQRTEQGDSAMYLCASSRDSYGYTFGSGTRLTVV.

This clone came up many times. The missing CDR3 end, 3 residues past where the read stops, is filled in from the germline J gene. The V gene is TRBV19, the J gene TRBJ1-6, with D possibly TRBD1 on 6 matching bases. The CDR3 contains 14 residues. Trimming took 3 bases from V and 6 from J, leaving 9 bases between them. Germline lookup yields CDR1 LNHDA and CDR2 SQIVND (reference sequence). CDR3 DNA, as far as it was read: TGTGCCAGTAGTATTTACAGGGCTAATTCACCC. Its protein product is CASSIYRANSP. The entire CDR3 protein is CASSIYRANSPLHF.

This clone was observed at least ten times. The DNA ends 3 residues before the CDR3 does, and the rest of the CDR3 is filled in from the germline J gene. J is TRBJ2-2 and V is TRBV30, with D unclear. Germline CDR1 GTSNPN, CDR2 SVGIG (reference sequence). Trimming cost V 2 bases and J 6 bases, with 7 bases left between them. The CDR3 extends over 12 amino acids. This CDR3 is CAWSPLSGELFF. CDR3 bases read: TGTGCCTGGAGTCCCCTCTCCGGGGAG. The full variable domain, rest sourced from reference TRBV30 and TRBJ2-2, is SQTIHQWPATLVQPVGSPLSLECTVEGTSNPNLYWYRQAAGRGLQLLFYSVGIGQISSEVPQNLSASRPQDRQFILSSKKLLLSDSGFYLCAWSPLSGELFFGEGSRLTVL.

This clone appeared many times. CDR3 region: CASSQGGQETQYF. The covered CDR3 bases are TGTGCCAGCAGCCAAGGGGGGCAAGAGACG. The chain carries TRBV14 and TRBJ2-3, with a tentative D call TRBD1 (6 bases). From the germline J gene comes the end of the CDR3, since the read stops 3 residues before it. From germline, CDR1 is SGHDN and CDR2 FVKESK. The CDR3 contains 13 residues.

This clone was counted at least ten times. The read ends 3 residues before the CDR3 terminus; that terminus is restored from the germline J gene. The V gene is TRBV18, the J gene TRBJ1-5; 7 positions agree with TRBD1. Germline CDR1 reads KGHSH; CDR2 reads LQKENI. The CDR3 covers 15 residues. V was pared by 2 bases and J by 7 bases, with 8 bases of the junction left unmatched. The CDR3 reads CASSPGGQAGQPQHF. The sequenced part of the CDR3 DNA is TGTGCCAGCTCACCAGGAGGACAGGCGGGCCAGCCC.

The DNA read from the CDR3 is TGTGCCAGCAGCCCACAGGGACTAGCCACCGGGGAG. Amino acid sequence: CASSPQGLATGE. The full CDR3 is CASSPQGLATGELFF. The rearrangement joins TRBV7-8 to TRBJ2-2; 9 bases align to TRBD2. The read ends 3 residues before the CDR3 terminus; that terminus is restored from the germline J gene. Germline V CDR1 and CDR2: SGHVS, FQNEAQ. Trimming took 5 bases from V and 4 from J; bases not matched to a gene: 5. This CDR3 contains 15 residues.